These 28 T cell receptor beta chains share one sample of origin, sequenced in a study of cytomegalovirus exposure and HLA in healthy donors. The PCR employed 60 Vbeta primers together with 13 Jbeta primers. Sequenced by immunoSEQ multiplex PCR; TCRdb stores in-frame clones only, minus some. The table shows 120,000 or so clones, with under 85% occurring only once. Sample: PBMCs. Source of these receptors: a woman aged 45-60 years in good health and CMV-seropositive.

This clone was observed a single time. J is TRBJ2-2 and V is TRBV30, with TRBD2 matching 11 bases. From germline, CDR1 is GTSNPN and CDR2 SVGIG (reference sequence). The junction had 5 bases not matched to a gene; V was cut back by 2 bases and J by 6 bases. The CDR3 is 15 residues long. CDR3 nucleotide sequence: TGTGCCTGGAGTTGGGTTAGCGGGGGGGCCGGGGAGCTGTTTTTT. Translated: CAWSWVSGGAGELFF.

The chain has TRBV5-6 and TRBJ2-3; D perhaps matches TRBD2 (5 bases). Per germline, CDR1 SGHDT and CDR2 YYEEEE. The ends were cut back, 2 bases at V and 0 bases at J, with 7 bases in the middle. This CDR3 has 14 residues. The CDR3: CASSLSGSTDTQYF. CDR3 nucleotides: TGTGCCAGCAGCTTAAGCGGTAGCACAGATACGCAGTATTTT.

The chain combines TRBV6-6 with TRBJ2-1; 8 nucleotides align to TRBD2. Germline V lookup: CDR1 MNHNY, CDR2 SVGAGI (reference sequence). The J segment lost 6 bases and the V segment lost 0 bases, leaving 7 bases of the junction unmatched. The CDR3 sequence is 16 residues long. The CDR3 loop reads CASSYSGGRIRNEQFF. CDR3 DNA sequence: TGTGCCAGCAGTTACTCGGGCGGGAGGATACGCAATGAGCAGTTCTTC.

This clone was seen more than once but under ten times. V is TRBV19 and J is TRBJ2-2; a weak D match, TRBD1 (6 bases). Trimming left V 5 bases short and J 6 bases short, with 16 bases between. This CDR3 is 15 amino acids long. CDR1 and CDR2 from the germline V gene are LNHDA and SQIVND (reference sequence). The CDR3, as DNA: TGTGCCAGTAGTTTCCAGGTGGGGACACCCGGGGAGCTGTTTTTT. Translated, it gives CASSFQVGTPGELFF.

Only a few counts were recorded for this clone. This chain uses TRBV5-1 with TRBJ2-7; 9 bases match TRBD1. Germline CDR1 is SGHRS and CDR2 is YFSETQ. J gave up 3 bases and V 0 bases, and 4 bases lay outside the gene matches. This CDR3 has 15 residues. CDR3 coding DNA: TGCGCCAGCAGCTTGGTCGAGACAGGGGGCTACGAGCAGTACTTC. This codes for CASSLVETGGYEQYF.

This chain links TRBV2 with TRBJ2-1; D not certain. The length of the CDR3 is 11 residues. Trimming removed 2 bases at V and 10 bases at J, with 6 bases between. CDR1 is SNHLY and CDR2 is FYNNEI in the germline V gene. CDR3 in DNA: TGTGCCAGCAGTGAAACGAGGGAGCAGTTCTTC. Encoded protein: CASSETREQFF.

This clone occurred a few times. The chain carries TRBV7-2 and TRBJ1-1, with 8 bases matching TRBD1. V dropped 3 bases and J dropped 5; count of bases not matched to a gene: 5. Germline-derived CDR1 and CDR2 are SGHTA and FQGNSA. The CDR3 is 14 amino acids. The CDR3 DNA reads TGTGCCAGCAGCTTCTACAGGGGGTTAACTGAAGCTTTCTTT. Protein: CASSFYRGLTEAFF.

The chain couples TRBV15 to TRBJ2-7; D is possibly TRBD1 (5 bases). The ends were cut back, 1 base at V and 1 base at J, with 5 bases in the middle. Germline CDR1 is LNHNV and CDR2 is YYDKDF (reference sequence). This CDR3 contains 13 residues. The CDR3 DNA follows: TGTGCCACCAGCAGAGGGACATCCTACGAGCAGTACTTC. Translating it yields CATSRGTSYEQYF.

Here the CDR3 DNA reads TGTGCCACCAGCAGATCGATCCTTGAGATAACCGGGTATGGCTACACCTTC. Its protein is CATSRSILEITGYGYTF. V gene TRBV15 combines with J gene TRBJ1-2, with D uncertain. The length of the CDR3 is 17 residues. Trimming took 2 bases from V and 5 from J, leaving 21 bases between them. The V gene's germline CDR1 is LNHNV and CDR2 YYDKDF (reference sequence).

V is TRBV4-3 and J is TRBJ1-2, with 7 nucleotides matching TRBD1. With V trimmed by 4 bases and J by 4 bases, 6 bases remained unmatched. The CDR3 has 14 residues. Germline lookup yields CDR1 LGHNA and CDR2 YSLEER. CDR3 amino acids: CASSPRYRGYGYTF. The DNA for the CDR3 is TGCGCCAGCAGCCCTAGGTACAGGGGCTATGGCTACACCTTC.

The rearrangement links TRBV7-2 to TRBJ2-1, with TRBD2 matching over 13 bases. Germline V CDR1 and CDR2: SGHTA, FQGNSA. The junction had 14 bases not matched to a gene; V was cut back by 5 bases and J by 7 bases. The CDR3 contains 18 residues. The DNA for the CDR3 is TGTGCCAGCAGCCCTAGGCTAACTAGCGGGAGGGCCGATAATGAGCAGTTCTTC. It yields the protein CASSPRLTSGRADNEQFF. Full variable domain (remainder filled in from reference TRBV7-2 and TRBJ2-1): GAGVSQSPSNKVTEKGKDVELRCDPISGHTALYWYRQSLGQGLEFLIYFQGNSAPDKSGLPSDRFSAERTGGSVSTLTIQRTQQEDSAVYLCASSPRLTSGRADNEQFFGPGTRLTVL.

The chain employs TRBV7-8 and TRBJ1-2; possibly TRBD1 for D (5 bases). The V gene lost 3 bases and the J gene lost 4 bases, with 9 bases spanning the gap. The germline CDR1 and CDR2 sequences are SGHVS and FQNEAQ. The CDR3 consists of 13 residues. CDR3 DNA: TGTGCCAGCAGCTTGGGGGGGTTCTATGGCTACACCTTC. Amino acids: CASSLGGFYGYTF.

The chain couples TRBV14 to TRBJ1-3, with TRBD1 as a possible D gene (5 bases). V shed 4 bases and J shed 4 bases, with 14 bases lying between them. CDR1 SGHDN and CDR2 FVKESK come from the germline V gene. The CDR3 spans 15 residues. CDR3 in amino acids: CASSLVSGPGNTIYF. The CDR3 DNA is TGTGCCAGCAGCCTAGTCTCAGGGCCCGGAAACACCATATATTTT.

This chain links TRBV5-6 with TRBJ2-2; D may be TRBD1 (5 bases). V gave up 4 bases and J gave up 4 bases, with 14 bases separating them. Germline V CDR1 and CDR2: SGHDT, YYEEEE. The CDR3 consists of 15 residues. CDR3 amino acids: CASSPRGAVTGELFF. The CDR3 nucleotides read TGTGCCAGCAGCCCCCGTGGGGCGGTCACCGGGGAGCTGTTTTTT.

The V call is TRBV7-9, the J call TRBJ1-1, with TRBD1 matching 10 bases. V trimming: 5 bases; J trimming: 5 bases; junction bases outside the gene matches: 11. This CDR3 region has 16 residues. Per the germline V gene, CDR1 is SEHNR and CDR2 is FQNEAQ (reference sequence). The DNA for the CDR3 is TGTGCCAGCAGCCCACGACAGGGGGCCTCTGGAACTGAAGCTTTCTTT. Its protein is CASSPRQGASGTEAFF.

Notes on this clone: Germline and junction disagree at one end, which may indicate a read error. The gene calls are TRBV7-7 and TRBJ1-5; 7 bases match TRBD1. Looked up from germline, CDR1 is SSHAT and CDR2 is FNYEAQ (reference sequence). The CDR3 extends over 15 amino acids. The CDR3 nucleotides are TGTGCTAGCAGCCTCCGGGACAGCTTCAATCAGCCCCAGCATTTT. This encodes CASSLRDSFNQPQHF.

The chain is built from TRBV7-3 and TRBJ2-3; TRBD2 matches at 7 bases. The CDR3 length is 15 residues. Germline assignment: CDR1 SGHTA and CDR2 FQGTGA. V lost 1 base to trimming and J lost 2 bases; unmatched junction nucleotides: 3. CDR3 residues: CASSLMGGITDTQYF. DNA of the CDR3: TGTGCCAGCAGCTTAATGGGGGGGATCACAGATACGCAGTATTTT.

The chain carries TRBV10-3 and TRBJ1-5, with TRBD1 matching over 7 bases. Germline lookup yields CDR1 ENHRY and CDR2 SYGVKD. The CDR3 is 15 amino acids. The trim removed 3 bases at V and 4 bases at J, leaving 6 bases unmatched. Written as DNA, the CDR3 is TGTGCCATCAGTGACCCGACAGGGTTGAATCAGCCCCAGCATTTT. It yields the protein CAISDPTGLNQPQHF.

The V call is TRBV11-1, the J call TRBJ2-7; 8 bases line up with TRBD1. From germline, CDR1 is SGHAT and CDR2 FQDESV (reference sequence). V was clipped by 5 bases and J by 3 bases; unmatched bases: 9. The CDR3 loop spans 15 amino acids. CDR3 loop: CASSMDPGQVYEQYF. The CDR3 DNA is TGTGCCAGCAGCATGGACCCGGGACAGGTCTACGAGCAGTACTTC.

The CDR3 coding sequence is TGTGCCAGCAGCTCCCGGGACTCTCACTACGAGCAGTACTTC. It encodes CASSSRDSHYEQYF. V gene TRBV9 combines with J gene TRBJ2-7, with D maybe TRBD2 (6 bases). The CDR3 runs to 14 residues. Germline-derived CDR1 and CDR2 are SGDLS and YYNGEE. The V gene lost 4 bases and the J gene lost 3 bases, with 14 bases spanning the gap.

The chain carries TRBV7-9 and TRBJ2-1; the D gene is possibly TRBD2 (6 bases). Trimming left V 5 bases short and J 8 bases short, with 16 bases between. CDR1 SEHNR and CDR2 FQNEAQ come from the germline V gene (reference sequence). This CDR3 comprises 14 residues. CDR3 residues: CASSPTGREDEQFF. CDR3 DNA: TGTGCCAGCAGCCCGACCGGCAGGGAGGATGAGCAGTTCTTC.

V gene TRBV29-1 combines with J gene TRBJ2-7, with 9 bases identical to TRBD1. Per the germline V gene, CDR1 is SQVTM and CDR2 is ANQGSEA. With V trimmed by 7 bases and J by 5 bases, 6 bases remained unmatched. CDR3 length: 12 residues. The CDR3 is CSANRGHNEQYF. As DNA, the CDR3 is TGCAGCGCTAACAGGGGGCACAACGAGCAGTACTTC.

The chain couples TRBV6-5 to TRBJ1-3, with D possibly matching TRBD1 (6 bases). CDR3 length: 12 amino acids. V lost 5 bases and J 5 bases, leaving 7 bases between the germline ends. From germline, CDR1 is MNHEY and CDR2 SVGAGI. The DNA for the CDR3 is TGTGCCAGCAGTGACAGGAGAAACACCATATATTTT. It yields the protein CASSDRRNTIYF.

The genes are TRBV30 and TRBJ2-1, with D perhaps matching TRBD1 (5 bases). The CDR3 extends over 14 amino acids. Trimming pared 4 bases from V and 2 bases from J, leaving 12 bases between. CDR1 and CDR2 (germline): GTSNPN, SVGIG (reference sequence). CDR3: CAWNSRVTYNEQFF. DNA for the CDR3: TGTGCCTGGAACTCCAGGGTCACCTACAATGAGCAGTTCTTC.

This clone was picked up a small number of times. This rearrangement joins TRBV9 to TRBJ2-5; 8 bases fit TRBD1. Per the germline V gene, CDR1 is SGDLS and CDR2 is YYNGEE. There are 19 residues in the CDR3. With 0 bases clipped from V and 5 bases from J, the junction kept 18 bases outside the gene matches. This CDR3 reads CASSVATPRPGGAGETQYF. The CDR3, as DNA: TGTGCCAGCAGCGTAGCTACACCCCGACCAGGGGGCGCGGGGGAGACCCAGTACTTC. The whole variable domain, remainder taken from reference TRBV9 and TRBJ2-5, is DSGVTQTPKHLITATGQRVTLRCSPRSGDLSVYWYQQSLDQGLQFLIQYYNGEERAKGNILERFSAQQFPDLHSELNLSSLELGDSALYFCASSVATPRPGGAGETQYFGPGTRLLVL.

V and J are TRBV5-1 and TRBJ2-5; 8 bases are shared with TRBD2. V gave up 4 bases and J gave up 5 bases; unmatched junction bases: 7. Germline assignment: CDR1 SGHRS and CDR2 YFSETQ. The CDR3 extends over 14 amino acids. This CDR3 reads CASSRGTSYETQYF. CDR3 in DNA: TGCGCCAGCAGCCGCGGGACTAGTTATGAGACCCAGTACTTC.

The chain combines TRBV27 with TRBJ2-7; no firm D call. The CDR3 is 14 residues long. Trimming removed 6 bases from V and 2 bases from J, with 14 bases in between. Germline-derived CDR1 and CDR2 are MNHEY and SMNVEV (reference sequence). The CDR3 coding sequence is TGTGCCAGCAGCCCCGATCCCATAGCCTACGAGCAGTACTTC. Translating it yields CASSPDPIAYEQYF.

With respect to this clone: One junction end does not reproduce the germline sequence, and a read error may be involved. Here the CDR3 DNA reads TGTGCCAGTTCACAGGGCCGAGAGGGAGGCTACACCTTC. It encodes CASSQGREGGYTF. The V gene is TRBV18, the J gene TRBJ1-2, with D possibly being TRBD1 (6 bases). The germline V gene encodes CDR1 KGHSH and CDR2 LQKENI. This CDR3 comprises 13 residues.